This TCR beta chain is from a study of cytomegalovirus exposure and HLA in healthy donors (dated by TCRdb to about 2017). General notes on the study: In an earlier analysis of approximately 500 of the donors, approximately 260 Gb of sequence data and 120 million or so unique TCR beta sequences from about 179 million T cells were reported. An early release that covered some 640 HLA-typed donors contained about 300 gigabases of sequencing data and roughly 84 million unique TCR sequences. Of the 398 genotyped donors, roughly 76% were placed in the genetic ancestry cluster associated with self-reported Caucasian donors. The aim of the study was to test whether cataloging public T cell receptors could identify signatures of past pathogen exposure. The study profiled the T cell repertoires of hundreds of subjects by immunosequencing and related them to cytomegalovirus serostatus. Besides the first cohort of more than 650 subjects, a separate validation cohort made up of about 120 different subjects was used. To predict cytomegalovirus infection status, the study combined high-throughput TCR immunosequencing, statistical association of individual TCRs with disease status, and machine learning. A later analysis re-analyzed previously published TCR beta repertoires from roughly 690 donors and added high-resolution HLA genotyping to study TCR occurrence patterns. Rather than drawing on any new phenotypic data, the later analysis identified candidate immune exposures from TCR beta sequences and the way those sequences occurred across donors. In an earlier analysis of roughly 580 of the donors, high-throughput TCR beta sequencing was used to judge whether each TCR beta V gene segment behaved as functional or pseudogenic. Alongside the repertoire data, information on donor age, sex, ethnicity and CMV serostatus was compiled. A later genetic analysis took genome-wide SNP genotypes for about three fifths of the roughly 670 donors and used that subset as a discovery cohort. All discovery cohort repertoires had been generated using a single sequencing platform. HLA typing included class I and class II loci at four-digit resolution. Typing coverage varied by locus: roughly 620-640 donors for A, B, C, DRB1 and DQB1; roughly 510 for DQA1; over 600 for DPA1; approximately 450 for DPB1. About five DR-DQ haplotypes were handled as single units for association and clustering, since linkage in the cohort was strong. Among roughly 400 genotyped donors of the cohort, an average of around 240,000 unique TCR beta nucleotide sequences was sequenced per donor, of which about 18% were non-productive. Beyond this particular receptor, the publication reports: A later analysis found that most CMV-associated TCR beta chains appeared HLA-restricted, with HLA associations seemingly driven largely by CMV exposure. In vitro tests confirmed that a few of the cytomegalovirus-associated TCR beta chains recognize cytomegalovirus antigens. The 87-base-pair reads could not distinguish some IMGT-functional V segments, including TRBV6-2 and TRBV6-3, so those segments were excluded. A later analysis reported that several top co-occurrence clusters appeared linked to parvovirus B19, influenza, CMV and Epstein-Barr virus. Specific HLA alleles were associated with roughly 16,000 TCR beta sequences at a false discovery rate of 0.05 in a later analysis. The study gave a list of some 150 TCR beta chains associated with cytomegalovirus. Because HLA typing was unavailable for some donors at each locus, only the typed subset was used in association tests. The classifier was reported to diagnose cytomegalovirus status with high specificity and sensitivity in both the original and validation cohorts. While some public TCRs were present in many individuals, most TCR sequences turned up only very rarely across donors. A later analysis found that TCR association rates varied across HLA loci, with DRB1 alleles showing the most associated TCRs and HLA-C alleles the fewest. This cohort had only TCR beta chains sequenced, and the lack of alpha or paired-chain data limited which features could be detected. The authors suggested that the approach could potentially be generalized to other disease states and immunological phenotypes. Linkage disequilibrium might explain the correlated functional status among segregating V segments, but an unknown experimental factor could not be ruled out. A later analysis found that HLA-associated TCR beta chains were more clonally expanded and had lower generation probabilities than equally common non-associated chains. An earlier analysis of several hundred of the donors showed that most TCR beta V segments appeared in productive rearrangements either about 87% or about 30% of the time, which broadly matched IMGT annotations. In a later genetic analysis, a missense DCLRE1C variant was associated with V-gene and J-gene trimming of TCR beta chains, and the association was replicated in an independent cohort. Assigning TCR associations to individual alleles was difficult when HLA alleles, especially DR and DQ, strongly co-occurred. A further reported finding was that TCR beta sequences accurately predicted the HLA-A and HLA-B alleles for most subjects in the first cohort. Compared with the approximately 670-donor mean, donors in an Asian-associated ancestry cluster had fewer N-insertions in productive TCRs, according to a later genetic analysis. The earlier analysis of some 560 of the donors excluded 15 to 20 rarely observed V segments, including chromosome 9 orphons, because counts were too low. CMV serostatus was the only immune exposure information available for the cohort. A group of highly shared sequence variants was considered likely to be a technical artifact of the sequencing pipeline. The presence/absence analyses assumed that sequencing depth was roughly uniform across donors, and that assumption may not be true.

The cohort consisted of approximately 670 healthy bone marrow donors. At the time of sampling, all cohort members were nominally healthy, though unrecorded immune exposures were likely present. The donor tested CMV seronegative and was one of the 352 seronegative cohort members. Every donor gave a peripheral blood sample, and the peripheral blood mononuclear cells from that sample were used for TCR beta sequencing. The Qiagen DNeasy Blood Extraction Kit was used to extract genomic DNA from the blood cell samples. Compared with germline, V lacks 4 bases and J lacks 2 bases; bases without a gene match: 3. Its CDR3 holds 15 amino acids, cysteine through phenylalanine. Only CDR3 DNA is held: 45 bases, read in frame from base 1. CDR1 is given as SGHVS and CDR2 as FQNEAQ, both from the germline V gene. Library method: the immunoSEQ multiplex PCR assay. A mixture of 60 forward primers for TCR Vbeta segments and 13 reverse primers for TCR Jbeta segments was used in the multiplex PCR. Amplification of the CDR3 region of rearranged TCR beta genes was performed with a multiplex PCR assay on genomic DNA. Amplified TCR beta libraries were sequenced as 87-base-pair reads on the Illumina HiSeq System. The authors' analysis ran thus. A later analysis counted some 80 million unique TCR beta chains across the 650 to 800 repertoires, and around 9.9 million of these chains were shared by at least two donors. Raw reads were error-corrected and collapsed into unique sequences with a nearest-neighbor algorithm that merged closely related sequences to remove PCR and sequencing errors. CDR3 sequences were aligned to IMGT reference sequences to assign V, D and J gene segments. For a sequence to be retained, a match of at least six nucleotides to both a V gene segment and a J gene segment was required. Rearrangements were called productive when the CDR3 lacked stop codons and stayed in frame with V and J; all others were non-productive. CDR3 was defined according to IMGT convention as the region running from the second conserved V-encoded cysteine to the conserved J-encoded phenylalanine. The earlier analysis of some 600 of the donors excluded sequences that lacked an unambiguous match to a single V gene segment. In an earlier analysis of a few hundred of the donors, V segments were called functional above 56.7% productive rearrangements and were called segregating when the between-donor standard deviation exceeded 5%. A statistical classification framework was built for diagnosing cytomegalovirus status from the catalog of TCR beta chain sequences. In a later analysis, V and J genes were assigned by comparing TCR nucleotide sequences against IMGT/GENE-DB human TR gene sequences. In a later analysis, CDR3 sequences and most-parsimonious VDJ recombination scenarios were assigned using the TCRdist pipeline. In a later analysis, each TCR beta chain was defined by its CDR3 amino acid sequence together with its V-gene family, and reads without a unique V-gene family were excluded. To address suspected cross-contamination and a sequencing artifact, a later analysis removed roughly 580 highly shared, low-generation-probability nucleotide sequences. For each public chain, a later analysis derived a clonal expansion index from normalized ranks of inferred template counts within each repertoire. A later analysis computed generation probabilities with a VDJ recombination model fitted to out-of-frame rearrangements, and checked the results against IGoR. In a later analysis, TCR-TCR, TCR-HLA and TCR-CMV co-occurrence was scored with hypergeometric tests, and a repertoire-size bias correction was applied to TCR pairs. In a later analysis, false discovery rates were estimated by permuting HLA or CMV assignments 20 times. In a later analysis, co-occurring TCRs were grouped using DBSCAN, and TCRdist sequence similarity was added for clustering within HLA-allele-positive subsets. Repertoires with fewer than 30,000 or more than 120,000 public chains, plus five repertoires with anomalous nucleotide sharing, were excluded from co-occurrence clustering. In its TCRdb copy, this immuneACCESS table keeps in-frame sequences only and misses some clones. Where compared with another copy, unresolved V genes explain less than half of these, and the others have no known cause. The V and J calls and clone size come from that table; D and trimming were worked out from the DNA. The sample table lists some 170,000 clones, roughly 77% of them with a count of one. The ten largest clones capture approximately 2% of the sample.

This clone was counted only a few times. Its antigen target is currently unknown. No base quality values were provided; no much bigger clone lies one nucleotide off. The specimen sequenced was PBMCs. The chain uses TRBV7-8 and TRBJ2-3, with TRBD2 matching 10 junction bases. This receptor was obtained from a woman aged 18-35 years in good health and CMV-seronegative. The nucleotides read TGTGCCAGCAGCTATCTAGCGGGGGTCACAGATACGCAGTATTTT. This sequence encodes CASSYLAGVTDTQYF.